This T cell receptor (beta chain) was sequenced for a study of CD8+ T cells in alopecia areata. Turning to the study itself: It was oral tofacitinib, at 5 to 10 mg twice daily, that treated patients received.

This CDR3 comprises 15 residues. Deletions cut 4 bases from V and 4 bases from J, with 16 bases between. Germline assignment: CDR1 SEHNR and CDR2 FQNEAQ (reference sequence). In each case, RNA was isolated and then reverse transcribed into cDNA as the sequencing template. Libraries were prepared by immunoSEQ multiplex PCR; TCRdb keeps only in-frame clonotypes and omits some of them. The sample has roughly 75,000 clones, approximately 60% seen once; the top ten hold approximately 15%. The sequence was collected from a human donor with alopecia areata. This specimen consisted of CD8+ T cells sorted from blood, obtained at week 0. The chain combines TRBV7-9 with TRBJ2-5; TRBD1 might be the D (6 bases). CDR3 bases: TGTGCCAGCAGCTCCGACTACCTCAGGGGAGAGACCCAGTACTTC. Protein: CASSSDYLRGETQYF.